Shown below are 30 T cell receptor beta chains from a single sample sequenced in a study of T cell responses to AZD1222 COVID-19 vaccine. This table comes from immunoSEQ multiplex PCR, and its TCRdb copy is limited to in-frame clones, with some not included. This repertoire shows some 180,000 clones, roughly 91% found once; its top ten account for 1%. Sample: peripheral blood, taken 28 days after the second dose of the MenACWY control vaccine. These receptors were obtained from an adult who received the MenACWY meningococcal vaccine as a control.

On this clone: An end of the junction differs from the germline gene, which may be a read error. The chain links TRBV19 to TRBJ2-3; tentatively, D is TRBD2 (6 bases). The CDR3 has 17 residues. CDR1 is LNHDA, CDR2 SQIVND, per germline (reference sequence). The CDR3 DNA sequence: TGTGCCAGTAGTATAGTTCTGCGAGCCACTAGCACGGATACGCAGTATTTT. Encoded protein: CASSIVLRATSTDTQYF.

CDR3 region: CASSLFLRQGLDETQYF. For the CDR3, the DNA is TGTGCCAGCTCCCTCTTTTTGAGACAGGGGTTGGATGAGACCCAGTACTTC. The gene calls are TRBV18 and TRBJ2-5; 8 positions match TRBD1. Germline assignment: CDR1 KGHSH and CDR2 LQKENI. V gave up 6 bases and J gave up 5 bases; unmatched junction bases: 17. The CDR3 is 17 residues long.

CDR3 in DNA: TGTGCCAGCAGTTCGTCCGGGACAGGGTTTGGCTACACCTTC. Protein: CASSSSGTGFGYTF. The J gene is TRBJ1-2, the V gene TRBV27, with TRBD1 matching over 9 bases. This CDR3 spans 14 amino acids. Germline V lookup: CDR1 MNHEY, CDR2 SMNVEV (reference sequence). Trimming cost V 4 bases and J 7 bases; bases outside gene matches: 7.

This clone has only one observation. The chain joins TRBV5-6 to TRBJ1-6; D remains ambiguous. Germline CDR1 and CDR2: SGHDT and YYEEEE. V was cut by 4 bases and J by 6 bases, with 11 bases left in between. The CDR3 covers 14 residues. The CDR3 nucleotides are TGTGCCAGCAGCAGAGTGGACTCTAATTCACCCCTCCACTTT. Amino acid sequence: CASSRVDSNSPLHF.

The chain has TRBV5-1 and TRBJ2-2, with 8 bases aligning to TRBD1. After removal of 4 bases from V and 7 bases from J, the junction contained 6 bases not matched to a gene. The CDR3 extends over 14 amino acids. Per germline, CDR1 SGHRS and CDR2 YFSETQ. This chain's CDR3 is CASSDTGGNGELFF. In DNA form, the CDR3 reads TGCGCCAGCAGCGATACAGGGGGAAACGGGGAGCTGTTTTTT.

This chain connects TRBV28 to TRBJ1-5; 7 nucleotides align to TRBD1. The V gene end was trimmed by 5 bases and the J gene end by 4 bases; junction bases not matched to a gene: 5. The CDR3 contains 14 residues. CDR1 is MDHEN and CDR2 is SYDVKM in the germline V gene. The CDR3 here is CASSRGQPNQPQHF. The CDR3 DNA sequence: TGTGCCAGCAGTCGGGGACAGCCAAATCAGCCCCAGCATTTT.

In its sample, this clone was seen a few times. This chain links TRBV15 with TRBJ1-1; 8 positions match TRBD1. CDR1 LNHNV and CDR2 YYDKDF come from the germline V gene (reference sequence). J gave up 6 bases and V 1 base, and 7 bases lay outside the gene matches. The CDR3 is made up of 15 amino acids. The CDR3 here is CATSRGTGRGPEAFF. The CDR3 DNA reads TGTGCCACCAGCAGAGGGACAGGGAGAGGGCCTGAAGCTTTCTTT. The whole variable domain, filled in from reference TRBV15 and TRBJ1-1, reads DAMVIQNPRYQVTQFGKPVTLSCSQTLNHNVMYWYQQKSSQAPKLLFHYYDKDFNNEADTPDNFQSRRPNTSFCFLDIRSPGLGDTAMYLCATSRGTGRGPEAFFGQGTRLTVV.

The rearrangement links TRBV6-6 to TRBJ1-1, with D uncertain. The ends were cut back, 2 bases at V and 1 base at J, with 8 bases in the middle. The CDR3 totals 14 residues. Germline loops: CDR1 MNHNY, CDR2 SVGAGI (reference sequence). For the CDR3, the DNA is TGTGCCAGCAGTTACCCACAGACGAACACTGAAGCTTTCTTT. Protein sequence: CASSYPQTNTEAFF.

The genes are TRBV24-1 and TRBJ2-3; D perhaps matches TRBD2 (6 bases). This CDR3 is 13 amino acids long. With 5 bases removed from V and 1 base from J, the gap between germline ends came to 6 bases. Germline V gives CDR1 KGHDR, CDR2 SFDVKD. The CDR3 sequence: CATSGGGTDTQYF. The CDR3 nucleotides read TGTGCCACCAGTGGGGGGGGCACAGATACGCAGTATTTT.

This sequence joins TRBV28 and TRBJ1-2; unclear D gene. This CDR3 spans 14 amino acids. V shed 2 bases and J shed 0 bases, with 7 bases lying between them. Per germline, CDR1 MDHEN and CDR2 SYDVKM. CDR3 nucleotide sequence: TGTGCCAGCAGTTTACGCGGCCCTAACTATGGCTACACCTTC. It yields the protein CASSLRGPNYGYTF.

This clone was detected only a few times. The chain links TRBV30 to TRBJ2-3, with 9 bases lining up with TRBD2. Germline V CDR1 and CDR2: GTSNPN, SVGIG (reference sequence). V gave up 4 bases and J gave up 2 bases; unmatched junction bases: 4. This CDR3 is 14 amino acids long. The CDR3 coding sequence is TGTGCCTGGACCAGGGGACTAGCCACAGATACGCAGTATTTT. Its translation: CAWTRGLATDTQYF.

The CDR3 loop reads CASSVGQGVAEAFF. The CDR3 coding sequence is TGCGCCAGCAGCGTGGGACAGGGGGTGGCTGAAGCTTTCTTT. The chain combines TRBV5-1 with TRBJ1-1, with 11 bases fitting TRBD1. CDR1 and CDR2 (germline): SGHRS, YFSETQ. This CDR3 comprises 14 residues. After removal of 4 bases from V and 6 bases from J, the junction contained 5 bases not matched to a gene.

The V call is TRBV18, the J call TRBJ2-1; 8 nucleotides match TRBD2. The CDR3 length is 17 residues. The V gene end was trimmed by 0 bases and the J gene end by 0 bases; junction bases not matched to a gene: 4. Germline CDR1 is KGHSH and CDR2 is LQKENI. The chain's CDR3 is CASSPPIGGDSYNEQFF. CDR3 nucleotides: TGTGCCAGCTCACCACCGATCGGGGGGGACTCCTACAATGAGCAGTTCTTC.

The CDR3 reads CASSLDSNQPQHF. CDR3 nucleotide sequence: TGTGCCAGCTCTCTAGATAGCAATCAGCCCCAGCATTTT. The chain couples TRBV18 to TRBJ1-5; D gene uncertain. The CDR3 loop spans 13 amino acids. The V gene's germline CDR1 is KGHSH and CDR2 LQKENI. V lost 6 bases, J lost 0 bases, and 6 bases lay in between. Complete variable domain (other parts from reference TRBV18 and TRBJ1-5): NAGVMQNPRHLVRRRGQEARLRCSPMKGHSHVYWYRQLPEEGLKFMVYLQKENIIDESGMPKERFSAEFPKEGPSILRIQQVVRGDSAAYFCASSLDSNQPQHFGDGTRLSIL.

V gene TRBV3-1 (or the pseudogene TRBV3-2) combines with J gene TRBJ1-2, with D uncertain. CDR3 size: 12 residues. From germline, CDR1 is LGHDT and CDR2 YNNKEL (reference sequence). Trimming left V 1 base short and J 8 bases short, with 8 bases between. In DNA, the CDR3 is TGTGCCAGCAGCCAAGTAGGACGGGGCTACACCTTC. Its protein is CASSQVGRGYTF.

V usage is TRBV18 and J usage is TRBJ1-1; TRBD1 is a possible D gene (5 bases). The CDR3 contains 16 residues. CDR1 and CDR2 (germline): KGHSH, LQKENI. Trimming stripped 4 bases from V and 3 bases from J, with 18 bases between. The CDR3 loop is CASSLTQTAGDTEAFF. Written as DNA, the CDR3 is TGTGCCAGCTCACTAACTCAGACAGCTGGCGACACTGAAGCTTTCTTT.

DNA of the CDR3: TGTGCCAGCACCCCCCTCGGGCAGGGCAATCAGCCCCAGCATTTT. Translation: CASTPLGQGNQPQHF. The chain employs TRBV28 and TRBJ1-5; D not resolved. Trimming left V 7 bases short and J 2 bases short, with 15 bases between. The V gene's germline CDR1 is MDHEN and CDR2 SYDVKM. The CDR3 loop spans 15 amino acids.

The chain is built from TRBV5-1 and TRBJ1-2; 7 bases match TRBD1. In germline, CDR1 is SGHRS, CDR2 YFSETQ. V was clipped by 2 bases and J by 6 bases; unmatched bases: 4. The CDR3 extends over 13 amino acids. Written as DNA, the CDR3 is TGCGCCAGCAGCTTAGACAGGGTAAATGGCTACACCTTC. Translating gives CASSLDRVNGYTF.

This rearrangement joins TRBV19 to TRBJ1-5; tentatively, D is TRBD1 (6 bases). CDR1 and CDR2 (germline): LNHDA, SQIVND (reference sequence). Trimming took off 4 bases at V and 0 bases at J, with 16 bases between the two ends. The CDR3 length is 17 residues. The CDR3 nucleotides are TGTGCCAGTAGTACCCGAAGACAGGTTGTTAGCAATCAGCCCCAGCATTTT. Translation gives CASSTRRQVVSNQPQHF.

This clone was counted a single time. Other nucleotide sequences from this sample produce the same CDR3. The chain joins TRBV5-1 to TRBJ1-1, with D perhaps matching TRBD1 (6 bases). The V gene's germline CDR1 is SGHRS and CDR2 YFSETQ. The CDR3 runs to 13 residues. V lost 1 base to trimming and J lost 4 bases, with 8 bases between them. The DNA for the CDR3 is TGCGCCAGCAGCTTGCAGGGGCGCACTGAAGCTTTCTTT. Translated, it gives CASSLQGRTEAFF.

The V gene is TRBV12-3 or TRBV12-4, the J gene TRBJ1-5; D is undetermined. This CDR3 is built from 12 residues. The V end lost 6 bases, the J end lost 7 bases, and 10 bases lay between the germline ends. The chain's CDR3 is CASSNNLQPQHF. The CDR3 coding sequence is TGTGCCAGCAGCAACAATTTGCAGCCCCAGCATTTT.

This clone was seen only a few times. The chain employs TRBV5-1 and TRBJ1-1; D might be TRBD1 (6 bases). The V end was cut by 5 bases, the J end by 1 base, with 15 bases between. The CDR3 is 15 amino acids. CDR1 and CDR2 from the germline V gene are SGHRS and YFSETQ. DNA for the CDR3: TGCGCCAGCAGAGGATTACAGGGAGGGAACACTGAAGCTTTCTTT. This sequence encodes CASRGLQGGNTEAFF. The whole variable domain, remainder taken from reference TRBV5-1 and TRBJ1-1, is KAGVTQTPRYLIKTRGQQVTLSCSPISGHRSVSWYQQTPGQGLQFLFEYFSETQRNKGNFPGRFSGRQFSNSRSEMNVSTLELGDSALYLCASRGLQGGNTEAFFGQGTRLTVV.

The rearrangement uses TRBV19 and TRBJ2-2; 9 bases align to TRBD1. The V and J ends lost 4 bases and 4 bases, in that order; junction bases with no gene match: 4. Per the germline V gene, CDR1 is LNHDA and CDR2 is SQIVND (reference sequence). The CDR3 runs 15 residues. CDR3 nucleotide sequence: TGTGCCAGTAGTAGGGGACAGGGCTCCACCGGGGAGCTGTTTTTT. This encodes CASSRGQGSTGELFF.

This clone was seen a single time. The chain uses TRBV7-9 and TRBJ1-4; D call uncertain. The CDR3 is 16 amino acids. The V end was cut by 6 bases, the J end by 6 bases, with 20 bases between. Germline-derived CDR1 and CDR2 are SEHNR and FQNEAQ (reference sequence). The CDR3 bases are TGTGCCAGCAGTTACCGCCGGACCGAACCCCATGAAAAACTGTTTTTT. Translating gives CASSYRRTEPHEKLFF.

The chain couples TRBV4-1 to TRBJ2-3; 10 bases match TRBD1. V dropped 5 bases and J dropped 1; count of bases not matched to a gene: 9. Per germline, CDR1 MGHRA and CDR2 YSYEKL. This CDR3 spans 17 amino acids. CDR3: CASSEMTGGVGTDTQYF. The CDR3, as DNA: TGCGCCAGCAGCGAAATGACAGGGGGCGTTGGCACAGATACGCAGTATTTT.

The chain employs TRBV7-9 and TRBJ1-4; weak D call: TRBD1 (6 bases). The ends were cut back, 8 bases at V and 0 bases at J, with 13 bases in the middle. Per germline, CDR1 SEHNR and CDR2 FQNEAQ (reference sequence). The length of the CDR3 is 15 residues. CDR3 sequence (DNA): TGTGCCAGCGCCGGACAGAGAACAACTAATGAAAAACTGTTTTTT. This translates into CASAGQRTTNEKLFF.

The chain has TRBV3-1 (or the pseudogene TRBV3-2) and TRBJ1-5; TRBD1 matches 7 bases. From germline, CDR1 is LGHDT and CDR2 YNNKEL (reference sequence). V dropped 4 bases and J dropped 6; count of bases not matched to a gene: 9. The CDR3 runs 15 residues. The DNA of the CDR3 is TGTGCCAGCAGCCCACCGACAGGGAGTCGTCAGCCCCAGCATTTT. Translated, it gives CASSPPTGSRQPQHF.

The V gene is TRBV4-3, the J gene TRBJ1-1; D is unclear. Trimming pared 1 base from V and 1 base from J, leaving 10 bases between. This CDR3 has 15 amino acids. Germline V gene data show CDR1 as LGHNA and CDR2 as YSLEER. The CDR3 spells CASSQVSQTNTEAFF. The CDR3 DNA is TGCGCCAGCAGCCAAGTAAGTCAGACGAACACTGAAGCTTTCTTT.

V usage is TRBV9 and J usage is TRBJ2-7, with 16 bases fitting TRBD2. This CDR3 comprises 18 residues. V was pared by 3 bases and J by 2 bases, with 8 bases of the junction left unmatched. The germline V gene encodes CDR1 SGDLS and CDR2 YYNGEE. The CDR3 loop is CASSAATGLAGGPYEQYF. The CDR3 DNA is TGTGCCAGCAGCGCCGCTACGGGACTAGCGGGGGGGCCCTACGAGCAGTACTTC.

This chain uses TRBV10-3 with TRBJ2-5, with D perhaps TRBD1 (5 bases). Germline V gives CDR1 ENHRY, CDR2 SYGVKD. Trimming took off 0 bases at V and 3 bases at J, with 5 bases between the two ends. The CDR3 is 13 amino acids. This CDR3 is CAISESTEETQYF. In DNA, the CDR3 is TGTGCCATCAGTGAGTCGACAGAAGAGACCCAGTACTTC.